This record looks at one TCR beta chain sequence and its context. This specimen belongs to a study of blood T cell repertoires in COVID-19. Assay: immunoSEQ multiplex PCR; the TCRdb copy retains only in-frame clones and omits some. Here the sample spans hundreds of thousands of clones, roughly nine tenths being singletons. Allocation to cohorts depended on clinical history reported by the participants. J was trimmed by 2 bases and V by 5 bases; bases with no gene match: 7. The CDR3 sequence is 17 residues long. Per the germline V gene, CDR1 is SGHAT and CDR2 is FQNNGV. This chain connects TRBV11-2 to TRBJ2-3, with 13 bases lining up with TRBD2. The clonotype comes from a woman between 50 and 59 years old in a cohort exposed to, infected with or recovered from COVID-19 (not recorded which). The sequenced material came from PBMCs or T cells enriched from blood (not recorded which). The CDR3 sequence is CASSRRLAGGHTDTQYF. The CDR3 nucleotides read TGTGCCAGCAGCCGTCGACTAGCGGGGGGACACACAGATACGCAGTATTTT.